This entry lists 5 T cell receptor beta chains sequenced from one sample in a study of cytomegalovirus exposure and HLA in healthy donors. Sequenced by immunoSEQ multiplex PCR; TCRdb stores in-frame clones only, minus some. The table shows some 170,000 clones, with around nine tenths occurring only once. The sample was PBMCs. Receptor source: a man in his late teens or twenties in good health and CMV-seropositive.

The gene calls are TRBV7-9 and TRBJ2-7; 13 bases match TRBD2. In germline, CDR1 is SEHNR, CDR2 FQNEAQ (reference sequence). The CDR3 is 16 amino acids. V shed 3 bases and J 4 bases; nucleotides not matched to a gene: 6. The CDR3 reads CASSFSRLAGGYEQYF. CDR3 sequence (DNA): TGTGCCAGCAGCTTTTCTCGACTAGCGGGAGGATACGAGCAGTACTTC. Using reference TRBV7-9 and TRBJ2-7 for the parts outside the CDR3, the full variable domain is DTGVSQNPRHKITKRGQNVTFRCDPISEHNRLYWYRQTLGQGPEFLTYFQNEAQLEKSRLLSDRFSAERPKGSFSTLEIQRTEQGDSAMYLCASSFSRLAGGYEQYFGPGTRLTVT.

A word on this clone: One end of the junction does not line up with germline, which may come from a read error. V usage is TRBV19 and J usage is TRBJ2-3; a weak D match, TRBD2 (6 bases). This CDR3 has 15 amino acids. CDR1 and CDR2 from the germline V gene are LNHDA and SQIVND (reference sequence). CDR3 protein: CASSMEGTLVDTQYF. In nucleotides, the CDR3 is TGTGCCAGCAGTATGGAGGGGACGTTAGTGGATACGCAGTATTTT.

V is TRBV5-8 and J is TRBJ2-7, with D possibly matching TRBD1 (6 bases). This CDR3 has 15 residues. V lost 7 bases and J 6 bases, leaving 23 bases between the germline ends. Germline lookup yields CDR1 SGHTS and CDR2 YDEGEE. The CDR3 coding sequence is TGTGCCAGCGCGAACAGGGAGACGCTAGCCCTCGAGCAGTACTTC. Protein: CASANRETLALEQYF. Full variable domain (remainder filled in from reference TRBV5-8 and TRBJ2-7): EAGVTQSPTHLIKTRGQQATLRCSPISGHTSVYWYQQALGLGLQFLLWYDEGEERNRGNFPPRFSGRQFPNYSSELNVNALELEDSALYLCASANRETLALEQYFGPGTRLTVT.

V and J are TRBV6-5 and TRBJ2-7, with TRBD1 matching over 9 bases. This CDR3 contains 14 residues. Germline V gene data show CDR1 as MNHEY and CDR2 as SVGAGI. V lost 8 bases to trimming and J lost 3 bases; unmatched junction nucleotides: 8. CDR3 region: CASSPTGGFYEQYF. The DNA of the CDR3 is TGTGCCAGCTCGCCGACAGGGGGTTTCTACGAGCAGTACTTC.

CDR3 loop: CASSDTERGGETQYF. The CDR3 nucleotides are TGTGCCAGCAGTGACACGGAGCGGGGCGGGGAGACCCAGTACTTC. The rearrangement uses TRBV25-1 and TRBJ2-5; TRBD2 matches 7 bases. The V gene's germline CDR1 is MGHDK and CDR2 SYGVNS. With V trimmed by 3 bases and J by 5 bases, 9 bases remained unmatched. The CDR3 runs 15 residues.